These T cell receptor beta chains were read from a single sample in a study of glioma-infiltrating T cells after dendritic cell vaccination. TCRdb's copy holds only in-frame clones and misses some; the assay was immunoSEQ multiplex PCR. The sample lists around 96,000 clones; 79% were seen once. The sample consisted of blood, taken before dendritic cell vaccination. The receptors here all came from a human donor with glioblastoma. The CDR3 runs from the conserved cysteine through the conserved F or W. D genes are given only for firm matches. Size tells how often a clone was seen (once, few, many) or the class of an expanded clone, and some rows leave it out.

>TRBJ2-7|TRBV6-6|TRBD2|.
TGTGCCAGCAGCTCCCACGCGGGGGTTGACGAGCAGTACTTC
CASSSHAGVDEQYF
>TRBJ2-4|TRBV19|.|.
TGTGCCAGCTCGGGAGAGTGGGCCAAAAACATTCAGTACTTC
CASSGEWAKNIQYF
>TRBJ1-2|TRBV6-5|TRBD1|.
TGTGCCAGCAGTTATACAGGGGACTATGGCTACACCTTC
CASSYTGDYGYTF
>TRBJ2-3|TRBV7-6|TRBD2|.
TGTGCCAGCAGCTTAGTCAGCGGGACTACGGACCCAACAGATACGCAGTATTTT
CASSLVSGTTDPTDTQYF
>TRBJ1-2|TRBV19|.|few
TGTGCCAGTAGTATAGGGGGCTTCTATGGCTACACCTTC
CASSIGGFYGYTF
>TRBJ2-7|TRBV7-3|TRBD2|.
TGTGCCAGCAGCCCCCGCGAGGGGGGACTAGCGGGAGGGCCTTTCTGCTACGAGCAGTACTTC
CASSPREGGLAGGPFCYEQYF
>TRBJ2-3|TRBV9|.|.
TGTGCCAGCAGCGACCGGGACACCCGCACAGATACGCAGTATTTT
CASSDRDTRTDTQYF
>TRBJ1-2|TRBV27|.|.
TGTGCCAGCAGTTTCATTATAGGGGGGGTCTACACCTTC
CASSFIIGGVYTF
>TRBJ2-5|TRBV9|.|.
TGTGCCAGCAGCCCCGGGACATTGCAAGAGACCCAGTACTTC
CASSPGTLQETQYF
>TRBJ1-1|TRBV30|.|.
TGTGCCTGGAGCTTAGACCCAGCAGGGTATACTGAAGCTTTCTTT
CAWSLDPAGYTEAFF
>TRBJ2-3|TRBV6-1|.|.
TGTGCCAGCAGCGTAGGAGTTTCCGACACAGATACGCAGTATTTT
CASSVGVSDTDTQYF
>TRBJ1-1|TRBV6-5|.|.
TGTGCCAGCAGTTACTCCCCTCAGGCGGGGGACACTGAAGCTTTCTTT
CASSYSPQAGDTEAFF
>TRBJ1-3|TRBV9|.|few
TGTGCCAGCAGCCTAAGCGACAGCTCTGGAAACACCATATATTTT
CASSLSDSSGNTIYF
>TRBJ2-7|TRBV5-1|.|.
TGCGCCAGCAGCTTGGGTCCAGGGGAGTACGAGCAGTACTTC
CASSLGPGEYEQYF
>TRBJ2-5|TRBV18|.|few
TGTGCCAGCTCACCAACGGGGTTCCAAGAGACCCAGTACTTC
CASSPTGFQETQYF
>TRBJ2-7|TRBV15|.|.
TGTGCCACCAGCAGGGCGCGTGGGGGGAGTGAGCAGTACTTC
CATSRARGGSEQYF
>TRBJ1-5|TRBV7-8|.|.
TGTGCCAGCAGCTTAAGCCTCGATCAGCCCCAGCATTTT
CASSLSLDQPQHF